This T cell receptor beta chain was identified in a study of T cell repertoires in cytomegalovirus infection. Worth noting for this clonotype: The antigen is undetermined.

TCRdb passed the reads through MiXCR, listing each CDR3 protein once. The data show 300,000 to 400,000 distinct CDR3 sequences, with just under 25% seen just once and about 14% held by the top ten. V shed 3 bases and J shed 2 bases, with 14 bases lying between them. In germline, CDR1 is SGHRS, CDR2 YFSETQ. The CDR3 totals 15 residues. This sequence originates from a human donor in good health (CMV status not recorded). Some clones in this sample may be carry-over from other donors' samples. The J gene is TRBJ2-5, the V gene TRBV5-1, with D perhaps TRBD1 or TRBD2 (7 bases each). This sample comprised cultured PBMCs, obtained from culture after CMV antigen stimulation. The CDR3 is CASSSQGGGQETQYF. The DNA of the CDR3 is TGCGCCAGCAGCTCCCAGGGGGGGGGTCAAGAGACCCAGTACTTC.